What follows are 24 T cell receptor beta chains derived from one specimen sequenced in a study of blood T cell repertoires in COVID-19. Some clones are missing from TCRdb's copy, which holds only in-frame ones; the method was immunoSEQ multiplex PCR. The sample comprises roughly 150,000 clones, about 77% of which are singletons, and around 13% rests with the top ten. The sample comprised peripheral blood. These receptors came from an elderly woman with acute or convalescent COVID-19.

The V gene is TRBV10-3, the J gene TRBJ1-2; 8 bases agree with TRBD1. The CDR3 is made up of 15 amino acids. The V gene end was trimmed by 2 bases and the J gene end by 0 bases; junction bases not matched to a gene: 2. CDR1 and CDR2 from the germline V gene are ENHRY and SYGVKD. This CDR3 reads CAISEGQGTNYGYTF. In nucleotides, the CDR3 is TGTGCCATCAGTGAGGGACAGGGAACTAACTATGGCTACACCTTC.

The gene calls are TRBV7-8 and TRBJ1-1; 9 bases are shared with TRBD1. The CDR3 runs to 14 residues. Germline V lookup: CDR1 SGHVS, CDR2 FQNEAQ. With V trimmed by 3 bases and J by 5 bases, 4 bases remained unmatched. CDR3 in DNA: TGTGCCAGCAGCTTGGCCGGGACAGGGACTGAAGCTTTCTTT. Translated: CASSLAGTGTEAFF. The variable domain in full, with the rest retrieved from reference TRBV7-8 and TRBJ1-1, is GAGVSQSPRYKVAKRGQDVALRCDPISGHVSLFWYQQALGQGPEFLTYFQNEAQLDKSGLPSDRFFAERPEGSVSTLKIQRTQQEDSAVYLCASSLAGTGTEAFFGQGTRLTVV.

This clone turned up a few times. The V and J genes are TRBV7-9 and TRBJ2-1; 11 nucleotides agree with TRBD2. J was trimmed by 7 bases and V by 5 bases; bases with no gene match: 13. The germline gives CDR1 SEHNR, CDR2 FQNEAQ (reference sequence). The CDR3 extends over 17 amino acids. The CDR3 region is CASSPRLAGHPRNEQFF. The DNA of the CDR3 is TGTGCCAGCAGCCCTAGACTAGCGGGGCACCCCAGGAATGAGCAGTTCTTC.

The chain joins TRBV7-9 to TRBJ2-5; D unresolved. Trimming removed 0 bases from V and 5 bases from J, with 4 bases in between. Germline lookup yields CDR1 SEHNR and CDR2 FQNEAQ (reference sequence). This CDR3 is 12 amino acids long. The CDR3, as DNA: TGTGCCAGCAGCTTAGCTCGGGAGACCCAGTACTTC. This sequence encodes CASSLARETQYF.

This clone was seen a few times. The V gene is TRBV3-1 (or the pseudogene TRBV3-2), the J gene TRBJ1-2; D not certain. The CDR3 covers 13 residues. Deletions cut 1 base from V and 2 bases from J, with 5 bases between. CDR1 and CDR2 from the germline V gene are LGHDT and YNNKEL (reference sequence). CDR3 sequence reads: CASSQAGNYGYTF. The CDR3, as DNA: TGTGCCAGCAGCCAAGCGGGAAACTATGGCTACACCTTC.

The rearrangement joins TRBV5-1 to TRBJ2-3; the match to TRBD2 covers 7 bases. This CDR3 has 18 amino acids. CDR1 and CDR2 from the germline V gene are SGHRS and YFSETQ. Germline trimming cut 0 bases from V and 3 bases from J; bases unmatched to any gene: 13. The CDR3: CASSLEGARLAMTDTQYF. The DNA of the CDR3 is TGCGCCAGCAGCTTGGAGGGAGCGCGACTAGCTATGACAGATACGCAGTATTTT. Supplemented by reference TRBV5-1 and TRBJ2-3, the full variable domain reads KAGVTQTPRYLIKTRGQQVTLSCSPISGHRSVSWYQQTPGQGLQFLFEYFSETQRNKGNFPGRFSGRQFSNSRSEMNVSTLELGDSALYLCASSLEGARLAMTDTQYFGPGTRLTVL.

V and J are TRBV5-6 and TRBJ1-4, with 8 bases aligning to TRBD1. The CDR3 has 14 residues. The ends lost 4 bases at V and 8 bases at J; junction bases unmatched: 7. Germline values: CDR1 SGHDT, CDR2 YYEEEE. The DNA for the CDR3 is TGTGCCAGCAGCATCAGGGGGCTTAGAGAAAAACTGTTTTTT. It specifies CASSIRGLREKLFF.

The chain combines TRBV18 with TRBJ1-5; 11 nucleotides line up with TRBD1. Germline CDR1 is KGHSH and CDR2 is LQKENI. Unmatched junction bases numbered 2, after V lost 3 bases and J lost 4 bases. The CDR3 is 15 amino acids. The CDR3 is CASSPGTGGNQPQHF. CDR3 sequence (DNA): TGTGCCAGCTCACCGGGGACAGGGGGTAATCAGCCCCAGCATTTT.

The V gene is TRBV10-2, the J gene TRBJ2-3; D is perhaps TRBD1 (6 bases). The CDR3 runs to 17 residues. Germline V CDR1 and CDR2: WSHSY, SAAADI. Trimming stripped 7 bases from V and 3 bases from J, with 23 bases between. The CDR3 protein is CASKSNPRQAFTDTQYF. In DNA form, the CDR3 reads TGCGCCAGCAAAAGTAACCCGCGACAGGCATTTACAGATACGCAGTATTTT.

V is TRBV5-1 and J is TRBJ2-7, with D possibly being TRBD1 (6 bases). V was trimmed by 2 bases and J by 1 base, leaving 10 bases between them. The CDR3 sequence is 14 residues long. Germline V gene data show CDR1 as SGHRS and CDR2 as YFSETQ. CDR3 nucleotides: TGCGCCAGCAGCTTAGCGGACAGTTCCTACGAGCAGTACTTC. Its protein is CASSLADSSYEQYF. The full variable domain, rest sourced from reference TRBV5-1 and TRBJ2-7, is KAGVTQTPRYLIKTRGQQVTLSCSPISGHRSVSWYQQTPGQGLQFLFEYFSETQRNKGNFPGRFSGRQFSNSRSEMNVSTLELGDSALYLCASSLADSSYEQYFGPGTRLTVT.

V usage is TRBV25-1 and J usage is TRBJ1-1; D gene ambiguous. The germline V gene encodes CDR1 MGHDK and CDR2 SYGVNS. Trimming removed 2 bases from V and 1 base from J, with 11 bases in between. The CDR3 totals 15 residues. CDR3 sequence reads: CASSESGSPNTEAFF. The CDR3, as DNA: TGTGCCAGCAGTGAAAGCGGGAGCCCGAACACTGAAGCTTTCTTT. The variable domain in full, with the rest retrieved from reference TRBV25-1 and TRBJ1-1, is EADIYQTPRYLVIGTGKKITLECSQTMGHDKMYWYQQDPGMELHLIHYSYGVNSTEKGDLSSESTVSRIRTEHFPLTLESARPSHTSQYLCASSESGSPNTEAFFGQGTRLTVV.

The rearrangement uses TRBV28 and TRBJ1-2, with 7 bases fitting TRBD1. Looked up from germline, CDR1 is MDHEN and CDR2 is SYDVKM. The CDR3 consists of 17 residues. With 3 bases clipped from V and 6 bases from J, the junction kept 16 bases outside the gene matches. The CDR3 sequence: CASSLSWTGLGINGYTF. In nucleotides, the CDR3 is TGTGCCAGCAGTTTGAGTTGGACAGGACTGGGGATCAATGGCTACACCTTC.

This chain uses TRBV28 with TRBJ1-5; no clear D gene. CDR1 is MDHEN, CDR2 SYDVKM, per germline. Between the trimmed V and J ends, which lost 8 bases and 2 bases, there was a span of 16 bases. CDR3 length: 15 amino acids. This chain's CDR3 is CASSRSTRRNQPQHF. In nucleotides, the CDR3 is TGTGCCAGCTCGAGGTCAACTCGGCGCAATCAGCCCCAGCATTTT.

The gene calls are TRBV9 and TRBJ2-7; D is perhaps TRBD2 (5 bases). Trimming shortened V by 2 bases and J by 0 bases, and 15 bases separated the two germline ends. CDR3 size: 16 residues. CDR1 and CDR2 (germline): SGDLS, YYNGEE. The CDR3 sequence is CASSVEATGSSYEQYF. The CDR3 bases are TGTGCCAGCAGCGTCGAGGCAACGGGGAGCTCCTACGAGCAGTACTTC.

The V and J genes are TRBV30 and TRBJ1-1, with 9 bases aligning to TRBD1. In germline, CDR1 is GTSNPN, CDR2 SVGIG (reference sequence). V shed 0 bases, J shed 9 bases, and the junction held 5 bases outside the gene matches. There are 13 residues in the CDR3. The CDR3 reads CAWSVPGTGKAFF. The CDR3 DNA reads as TGTGCCTGGAGTGTCCCAGGGACAGGGAAAGCTTTCTTT.

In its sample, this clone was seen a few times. For the CDR3, the DNA is TGTGCCAGTAGTCCGACAGGGGGGAGAGCTTTCTTT. Protein sequence: CASSPTGGRAFF. The chain combines TRBV19 with TRBJ1-1; 9 bases align to TRBD1. Germline-derived CDR1 and CDR2 are LNHDA and SQIVND (reference sequence). The CDR3 runs 12 residues. The trim removed 5 bases at V and 10 bases at J, leaving 5 bases unmatched.

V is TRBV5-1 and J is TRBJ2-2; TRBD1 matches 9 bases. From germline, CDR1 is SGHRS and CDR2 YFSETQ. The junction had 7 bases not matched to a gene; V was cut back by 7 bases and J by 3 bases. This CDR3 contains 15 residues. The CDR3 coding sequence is TGCGCCAGCTTTCCAGGGACAGGGCACACCGGGGAGCTGTTTTTT. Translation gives CASFPGTGHTGELFF.

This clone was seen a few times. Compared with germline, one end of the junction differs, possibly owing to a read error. The CDR3 DNA follows: TGTGCCAGCAGTTTAAATGGAGCCCGCTTC. This codes for CASSLNGARF. The chain is built from TRBV12-3 or TRBV12-4 and TRBJ1-2; D unclear. CDR3 length equals 10 residues.

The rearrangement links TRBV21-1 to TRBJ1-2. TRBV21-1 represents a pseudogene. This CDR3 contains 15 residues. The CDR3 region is CASSKEGRAGDGYTF. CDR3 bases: TGTGCCAGCAGCAAAGAGGGGAGGGCGGGGGATGGCTACACCTTC.

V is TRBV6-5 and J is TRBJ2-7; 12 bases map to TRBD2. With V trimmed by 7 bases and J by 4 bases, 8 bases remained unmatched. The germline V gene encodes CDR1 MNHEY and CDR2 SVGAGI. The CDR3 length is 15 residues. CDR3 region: CASMLTSGSRYEQYF. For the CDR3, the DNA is TGTGCCAGCATGCTGACTAGCGGGAGTAGGTACGAGCAGTACTTC.

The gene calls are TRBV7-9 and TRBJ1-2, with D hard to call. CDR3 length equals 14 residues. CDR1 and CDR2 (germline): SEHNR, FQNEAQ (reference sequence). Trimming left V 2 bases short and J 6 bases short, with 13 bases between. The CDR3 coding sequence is TGTGCCAGCAGCTTAAACAGTGAGAACAATGGCTACACCTTC. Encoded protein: CASSLNSENNGYTF.

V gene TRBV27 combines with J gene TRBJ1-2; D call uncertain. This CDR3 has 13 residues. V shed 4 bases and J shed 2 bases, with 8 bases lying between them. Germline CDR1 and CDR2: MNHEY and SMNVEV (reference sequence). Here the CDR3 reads CASSSARNYGYTF. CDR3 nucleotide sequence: TGTGCCAGCAGTTCTGCCCGGAACTATGGCTACACCTTC.

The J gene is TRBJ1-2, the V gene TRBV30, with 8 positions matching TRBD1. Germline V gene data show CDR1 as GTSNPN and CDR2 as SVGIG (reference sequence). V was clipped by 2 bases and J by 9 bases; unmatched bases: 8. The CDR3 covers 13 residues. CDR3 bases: TGTGCCTGGAGTTTCCCCGGACAGGGTAGCTACACCTTC. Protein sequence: CAWSFPGQGSYTF. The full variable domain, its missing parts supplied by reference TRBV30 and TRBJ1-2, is SQTIHQWPATLVQPVGSPLSLECTVEGTSNPNLYWYRQAAGRGLQLLFYSVGIGQISSEVPQNLSASRPQDRQFILSSKKLLLSDSGFYLCAWSFPGQGSYTFGSGTRLTVV.

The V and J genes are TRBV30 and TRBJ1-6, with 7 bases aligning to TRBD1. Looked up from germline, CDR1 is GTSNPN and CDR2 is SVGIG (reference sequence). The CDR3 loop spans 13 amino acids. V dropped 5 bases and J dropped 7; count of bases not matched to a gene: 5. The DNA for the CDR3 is TGTGCCTGGGGGAGGGACAGAAATTCACCCCTCCACTTT. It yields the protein CAWGRDRNSPLHF. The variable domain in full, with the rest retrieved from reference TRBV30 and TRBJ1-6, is SQTIHQWPATLVQPVGSPLSLECTVEGTSNPNLYWYRQAAGRGLQLLFYSVGIGQISSEVPQNLSASRPQDRQFILSSKKLLLSDSGFYLCAWGRDRNSPLHFGNGTRLTVT.